The T cell receptor (beta chain) under discussion was sequenced for a study of cytomegalovirus exposure and HLA in healthy donors. This CDR3 region has 12 residues. In germline, CDR1 is SGHRS, CDR2 YFSETQ. Trimming took 0 bases from V and 10 from J, leaving 11 bases between them. 60 Vbeta and 13 Jbeta primers were used in PCR. TCRdb's table, derived via immunoSEQ multiplex PCR, lists solely in-frame clones and lacks some. The sample holds approximately 190,000 clones, roughly four fifths seen once. The sequence came from a man aged 35 to 55 in good health and CMV-seropositive. Sequencing used PBMCs. The gene calls are TRBV5-1 and TRBJ2-7, with D possibly matching TRBD1 (5 bases). CDR3 nucleotides: TGCGCCAGCAGCTTGGATCGGCAGGGTCAGTACTTC. It encodes CASSLDRQGQYF.